The 21 T cell receptor beta chains reported below all come from one sample, sequenced in a study of T cells in Graves' hyperthyroidism and ophthalmopathy (dated by TCRdb to about 2019). To prepare the library, multiplex PCR was applied. The sequencing machine was an Illumina HiSeq 2000. Amplification of TCR beta CDR3 regions was carried out from RNA transcripts. A first-round RT-PCR of the TCR CDR3 used the HTBI primer set with the Qiagen OneStep RT-PCR kit. In-frame beta chains were kept once TCRdb had trimmed the public reads at Q25 with fastp and called clones with MiXCR. Rows are combined by CDR3 protein, so each entry shows the most common genes and DNA. The table for this sample lists approximately 600,000 distinct CDR3 sequences; over 11% of them were counted only once. Jointly, the top ten make up approximately 5.7% of the sample. Material: blood. These receptors came from a woman aged 25 to 39 with Graves' hyperthyroidism that later progressed to Graves' ophthalmopathy.

This clonotype was found many times. CDR3: CSASEVDSNEQFF. The CDR3 DNA follows: TGCAGTGCTAGTGAGGTAGACTCCAATGAGCAGTTCTTC. The J gene is TRBJ2-1, the V gene TRBV20-1; D is unclear. V was pared by 3 bases and J by 6 bases, with 12 bases between. The germline CDR1 and CDR2 sequences are DFQATT and SNEGSKA (reference sequence). CDR3 length: 13 amino acids.

This clonotype was observed at least ten times. In DNA form, the CDR3 reads TGTGCCAACATCCTAGCGGGAGGCCTGAGATCCTACGAGCAGTACTTC. This encodes CANILAGGLRSYEQYF. The chain uses TRBV10-3 and TRBJ2-7; 11 bases are a match to TRBD2. Unmatched junction bases numbered 12, after V lost 10 bases and J lost 1 base. Germline V gene sequence: CDR1 ENHRY, CDR2 SYGVKD. The CDR3 sequence is 16 residues long.

This clonotype has ten or more counts. The CDR3 reads CASSSRESSYNEQFF. CDR3 in DNA: TGTGCCAGCAGTTCCAGGGAAAGCTCCTACAATGAGCAGTTCTTC. The chain is built from TRBV6-1 and TRBJ2-1; weak D call: TRBD1 (5 bases). CDR3 length: 15 amino acids. The germline V gene has CDR1 MNHNS and CDR2 SASEGT. Trimming left V 5 bases short and J 0 bases short, with 11 bases between.

This clonotype showed up many times. Written as DNA, the CDR3 is TGCAGTGCTTCGGCCGGGGGCCAAGAGACCCAGTACTTC. Translated: CSASAGGQETQYF. The chain employs TRBV20-1 and TRBJ2-5, with D maybe TRBD2 (6 bases). Looked up from germline, CDR1 is DFQATT and CDR2 is SNEGSKA (reference sequence). V lost 5 bases and J lost 1, with 11 bases in between. This CDR3 has 13 amino acids.

There are many counts of this clonotype. The chain couples TRBV3-1 to TRBJ2-1; 10 nucleotides line up with TRBD2. V lost 1 base and J lost 11; bases outside the gene matches: 5. The germline gives CDR1 LGHDT, CDR2 YNNKEL (reference sequence). CDR3 size: 14 residues. The CDR3: CASSQVASGSQQFF. The CDR3 DNA reads as TGTGCCAGCAGCCAAGTCGCTAGCGGGAGTCAGCAGTTCTTC.

This clonotype was recorded many times. This chain uses TRBV19 with TRBJ2-5; D gene ambiguous. The germline gives CDR1 LNHDA, CDR2 SQIVND (reference sequence). The length of the CDR3 is 11 residues. Trimming left V 4 bases short and J 5 bases short, with 5 bases between. The CDR3 DNA sequence: TGTGCCAGTAGTAGGCGGGAGACCCAGTACTTC. This codes for CASSRRETQYF. The whole variable domain, filled in from reference TRBV19 and TRBJ2-5, reads DGGITQSPKYLFRKEGQNVTLSCEQNLNHDAMYWYRQDPGQGLRLIYYSQIVNDFQKGDIAEGYSVSREKKESFPLTVTSAQKNPTAFYLCASSRRETQYFGPGTRLLVL.

This clonotype occurred many times. V gene TRBV13 combines with J gene TRBJ1-6, with 9 bases aligning to TRBD1. The trim removed 3 bases at V and 8 bases at J, leaving 5 bases unmatched. The CDR3 contains 15 residues. CDR1 is PRHDT, CDR2 FYEKMQ, per germline (reference sequence). CDR3 protein: CASSFPGQGYSPLHF. CDR3 bases: TGTGCCAGCAGCTTTCCGGGACAGGGATATTCACCCCTCCACTTT.

This clonotype showed up just a few times. Here the CDR3 omits its conserved ending phenylalanine or tryptophan, so a read error is the likely source. The chain employs TRBV10-2 and TRBJ2-5, with 9 bases lining up with TRBD2. CDR3 length: 14 residues. V shed 6 bases, J shed 2 bases, and the junction held 4 bases outside the gene matches. Germline CDR1 reads WSHSY; CDR2 reads SAAADI. The CDR3 region is CASSVTSGQETQYS. The CDR3 DNA reads as TGCGCCAGCAGCGTGACTAGCGGTCAAGAGACCCAGTACTCC.

This clonotype was seen ten or more times. This chain uses TRBV28 with TRBJ2-7; 9 bases fit TRBD1. This CDR3 spans 15 amino acids. Germline V gives CDR1 MDHEN, CDR2 SYDVKM. V was clipped by 4 bases and J by 4 bases; unmatched bases: 8. The CDR3 DNA sequence: TGTGCCAGCAGTTCCCGACAGGGGGGGAGGTACGAGCAGTACTTC. This translates into CASSSRQGGRYEQYF.

This clonotype was found a few times. The genes are TRBV28 and TRBJ1-2; TRBD1 aligns across 7 bases. With V trimmed by 5 bases and J by 4 bases, 7 bases remained unmatched. This CDR3 is built from 14 residues. Germline V gene data show CDR1 as MDHEN and CDR2 as SYDVKM. For the CDR3, the DNA is TGTGCCAGCAGTCCCCCGGGACAGTTCTATGGCTACACCTTC. Translation: CASSPPGQFYGYTF.

Many counts were recorded for this clonotype. The V and J genes are TRBV12-3 or TRBV12-4 and TRBJ2-7; D perhaps matches TRBD2 (5 bases). The CDR3 has 14 residues. The ends were cut back, 2 bases at V and 3 bases at J, with 11 bases in the middle. The CDR3 DNA follows: TGTGCCAGCAGTTTACGGCGGGTAAGCTACGAGCAGTACTTC. Amino acids: CASSLRRVSYEQYF.

There are many counts of this clonotype. In DNA form, the CDR3 reads TGTGCCAGCCGTGCAGGACAGGAAGATCAGCCCCAGCATTTT. Translation gives CASRAGQEDQPQHF. The chain couples TRBV12-3 or TRBV12-4 to TRBJ1-5, with 7 bases lining up with TRBD1. The CDR3 spans 14 residues. Trimming at V came to 8 bases and at J to 5 bases, leaving 9 bases not matched to a gene.

This clonotype was seen at least ten times. The genes are TRBV2 and TRBJ1-1; 9 nucleotides match TRBD1. The CDR3 spans 13 residues. Germline values: CDR1 SNHLY, CDR2 FYNNEI. J was trimmed by 9 bases and V by 3 bases; bases with no gene match: 5. The CDR3 spells CASSEGQGLKAFF. The CDR3 bases are TGTGCCAGCAGTGAGGGACAGGGTTTGAAAGCTTTCTTT.

The gene calls are TRBV25-1 and TRBJ1-1; D is undetermined. Germline-derived CDR1 and CDR2 are MGHDK and SYGVNS. CDR3 length: 13 amino acids. Trimming shortened V by 6 bases and J by 0 bases, and 8 bases separated the two germline ends. CDR3 sequence reads: CASRSGVNTEAFF. CDR3 in DNA: TGTGCCAGCAGATCAGGAGTGAACACTGAAGCTTTCTTT.

The chain uses TRBV4-3 and TRBJ1-4, with 7 bases lining up with TRBD1. With 1 base clipped from V and 11 bases from J, the junction kept 4 bases outside the gene matches. There are 13 residues in the CDR3. Germline loops: CDR1 LGHNA, CDR2 YSLEER. The CDR3 protein is CASSQVTGVKLFF. The CDR3 DNA sequence: TGCGCCAGCAGCCAAGTTACAGGGGTGAAACTGTTTTTT.

In its sample, this clonotype was seen a few times. This chain connects TRBV28 to TRBJ1-6; 8 bases match TRBD1. Per germline, CDR1 MDHEN and CDR2 SYDVKM. The CDR3 sequence is 12 residues long. The V gene end was trimmed by 6 bases and the J gene end by 17 bases; junction bases not matched to a gene: 9. CDR3 bases: TGTGCCAGCAGGCCGACGACAGGGGCCTTCCACTTT. Amino acid sequence: CASRPTTGAFHF.

This clonotype was seen only a few times. The CDR3 loop reads CASSIPGRTNTGELFF. CDR3 in DNA: TGTGCCAGCAGCATCCCGGGGAGAACGAACACCGGGGAGCTGTTTTTT. The V gene is TRBV7-9, the J gene TRBJ2-2, with D perhaps TRBD2 (5 bases). The V and J ends lost 5 bases and 0 bases respectively, with 13 bases between them. Germline loops: CDR1 SEHNR, CDR2 FQNEAQ (reference sequence). CDR3 length equals 16 residues.

Notes on this clonotype: Possible read error: a much larger clone is one base away. The rearrangement joins TRBV18 to TRBJ2-5; no definite D call. CDR1 and CDR2 from the germline V gene are KGHSH and LQKENI. The CDR3 covers 14 residues. CDR3 DNA: TGTACCAGCTCACCGACGGAAAGAGGAGAGACCCAGTACTTC. Its translation is CTSSPTERGETQYF.

The chain recombines TRBV6-1 with TRBJ1-3; D remains unclear. CDR3 length equals 14 residues. Per the germline V gene, CDR1 is MNHNS and CDR2 is SASEGT. V lost 10 bases and J lost 4, with 17 bases in between. The CDR3 nucleotides are TGTGCCACCCGGAGGGATACGGGAGGAAACACCATATATTTT. Protein product: CATRRDTGGNTIYF.

This clonotype was picked up many times. V is TRBV19 and J is TRBJ1-5; D uncertain. V was pared by 5 bases and J by 1 base, with 12 bases between. Per germline, CDR1 LNHDA and CDR2 SQIVND (reference sequence). The CDR3 is 15 residues long. The chain's CDR3 is CASSPEVGSNQPQHF. The CDR3 region has the DNA TGTGCCAGTAGTCCCGAGGTGGGGAGCAATCAGCCCCAGCATTTT.

This clonotype was seen at least ten times. The chain links TRBV12-3 or TRBV12-4 to TRBJ1-2; possible D gene TRBD1, 5 bases. The CDR3 spans 16 residues. The V end was cut by 3 bases, the J end by 4 bases, with 18 bases between. The CDR3 region has the DNA TGTGCCAGCAGTTTCTCCTCCGGGACCGGTCGCTATGGCTACACCTTC. It is translated as CASSFSSGTGRYGYTF.